The source of this T cell receptor beta chain is a study of CD8 T cells in Susac syndrome. Study-level information: Among the Susac syndrome patients who underwent sequencing, about 6 had clinically active disease, while fewer than ten of them were in remission.

The Susac syndrome patients fit the recently defined diagnostic criteria for definite or probable disease. The CDR3 has 14 amino acids. V gave up 4 bases and J gave up 2 bases, with 12 bases separating them. Germline V lookup: CDR1 LNHDA, CDR2 SQIVND (reference sequence). Reverse transcription of roughly 0.45 to 1 ug RNA used random hexamers. Each CDR3 protein gets one entry after TCRdb re-called the immunoSEQ multiplex PCR reads with MiXCR. The data show tens of thousands of distinct CDR3 sequences, roughly 94% seen once. The specimen was CD8+ T cells from PBMCs. The J gene is TRBJ2-7, the V gene TRBV19; D is possibly TRBD2 (5 bases). This TCR came from a human donor with Susac syndrome. The CDR3 DNA reads as TGTGCCAGTAGTACTTACCGGGATACCTACGAGCAGTACTTC. Amino acids: CASSTYRDTYEQYF.